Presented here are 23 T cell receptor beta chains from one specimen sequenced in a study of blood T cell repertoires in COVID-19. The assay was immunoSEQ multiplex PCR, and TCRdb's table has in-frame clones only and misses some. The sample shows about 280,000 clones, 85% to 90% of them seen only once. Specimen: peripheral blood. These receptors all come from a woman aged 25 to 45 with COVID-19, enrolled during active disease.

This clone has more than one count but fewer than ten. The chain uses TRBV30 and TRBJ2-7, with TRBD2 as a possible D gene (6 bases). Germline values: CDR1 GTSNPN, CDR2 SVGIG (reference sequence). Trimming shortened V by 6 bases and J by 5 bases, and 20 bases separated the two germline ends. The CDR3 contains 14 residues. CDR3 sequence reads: CACYRRDSADEQYF. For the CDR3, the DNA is TGTGCCTGTTACCGCCGGGACTCGGCCGACGAGCAGTACTTC.

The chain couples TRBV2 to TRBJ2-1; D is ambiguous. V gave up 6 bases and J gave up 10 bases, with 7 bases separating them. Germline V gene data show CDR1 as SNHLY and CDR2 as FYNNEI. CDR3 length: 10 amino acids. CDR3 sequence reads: CASSRGEQFF. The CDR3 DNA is TGTGCCAGCAGCCGCGGAGAGCAGTTCTTC. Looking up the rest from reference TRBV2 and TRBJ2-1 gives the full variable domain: EPEVTQTPSHQVTQMGQEVILRCVPISNHLYFYWYRQILGQKVEFLVSFYNNEISEKSEIFDDQFSVERPDGSNFTLKIRSTKLEDSAMYFCASSRGEQFFGPGTRLTVL.

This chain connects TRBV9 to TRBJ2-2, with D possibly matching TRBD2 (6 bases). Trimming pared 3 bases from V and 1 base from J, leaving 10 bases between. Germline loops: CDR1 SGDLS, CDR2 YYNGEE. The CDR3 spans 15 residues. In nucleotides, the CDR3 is TGTGCCAGCAGCGCCTTTAGCGGGAACACCGGGGAGCTGTTTTTT. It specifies CASSAFSGNTGELFF.

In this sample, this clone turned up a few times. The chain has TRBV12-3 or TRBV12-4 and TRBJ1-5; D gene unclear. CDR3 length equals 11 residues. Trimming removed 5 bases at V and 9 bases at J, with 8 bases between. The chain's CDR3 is CASSESGPQHF. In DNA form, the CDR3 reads TGTGCCAGCAGTGAGTCTGGGCCCCAGCATTTT.

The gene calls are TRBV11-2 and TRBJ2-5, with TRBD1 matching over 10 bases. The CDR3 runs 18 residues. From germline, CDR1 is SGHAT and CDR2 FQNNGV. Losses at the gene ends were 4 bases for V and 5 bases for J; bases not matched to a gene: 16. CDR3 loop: CASSSLGPTGGGEETQYF. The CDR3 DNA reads TGTGCCAGCAGCTCGCTCGGCCCGACAGGGGGCGGAGAGGAGACCCAGTACTTC.

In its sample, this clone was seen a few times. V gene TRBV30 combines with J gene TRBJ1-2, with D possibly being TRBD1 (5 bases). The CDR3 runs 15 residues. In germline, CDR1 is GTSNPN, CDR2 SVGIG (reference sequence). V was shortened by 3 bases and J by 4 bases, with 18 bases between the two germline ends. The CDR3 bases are TGTGCCTGGAGACAGGAGAGAAGGATGGGCTATGGCTACACCTTC. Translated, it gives CAWRQERRMGYGYTF. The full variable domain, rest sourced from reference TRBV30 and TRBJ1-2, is SQTIHQWPATLVQPVGSPLSLECTVEGTSNPNLYWYRQAAGRGLQLLFYSVGIGQISSEVPQNLSASRPQDRQFILSSKKLLLSDSGFYLCAWRQERRMGYGYTFGSGTRLTVV.

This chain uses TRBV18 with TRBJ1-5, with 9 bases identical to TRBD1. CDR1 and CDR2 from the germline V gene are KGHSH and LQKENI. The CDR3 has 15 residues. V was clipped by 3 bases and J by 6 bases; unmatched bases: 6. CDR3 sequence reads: CASSPGQGSSQPQHF. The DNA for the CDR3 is TGTGCCAGCTCACCGGGACAGGGTTCGAGTCAGCCCCAGCATTTT.

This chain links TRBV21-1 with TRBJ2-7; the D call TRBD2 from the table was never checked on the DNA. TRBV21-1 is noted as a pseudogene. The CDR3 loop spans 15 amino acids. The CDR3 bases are TGTGCCAGCAGCCCCCGGGCTAGCGGGAAGTACGAGCAGTACTTC. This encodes CASSPRASGKYEQYF.

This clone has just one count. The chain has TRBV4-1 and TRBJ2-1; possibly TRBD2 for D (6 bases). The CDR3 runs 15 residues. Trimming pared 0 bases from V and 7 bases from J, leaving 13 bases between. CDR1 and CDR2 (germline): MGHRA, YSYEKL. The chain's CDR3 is CASSQEYGLNNEQFF. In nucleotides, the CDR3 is TGCGCCAGCAGCCAAGAGTATGGACTAAATAATGAGCAGTTCTTC.

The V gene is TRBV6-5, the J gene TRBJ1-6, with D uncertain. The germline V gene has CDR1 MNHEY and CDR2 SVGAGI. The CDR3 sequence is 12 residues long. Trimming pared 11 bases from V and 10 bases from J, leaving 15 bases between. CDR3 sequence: CAAPSQESPLHF. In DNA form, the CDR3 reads TGTGCCGCACCCTCCCAGGAATCACCCCTCCACTTT.

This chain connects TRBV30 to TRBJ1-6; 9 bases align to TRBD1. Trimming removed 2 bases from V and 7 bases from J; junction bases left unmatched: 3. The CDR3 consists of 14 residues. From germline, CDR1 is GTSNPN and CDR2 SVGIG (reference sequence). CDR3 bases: TGTGCCTGGAGTCCCGGGACAGGGAATTCACCCCTCCACTTT. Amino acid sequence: CAWSPGTGNSPLHF.

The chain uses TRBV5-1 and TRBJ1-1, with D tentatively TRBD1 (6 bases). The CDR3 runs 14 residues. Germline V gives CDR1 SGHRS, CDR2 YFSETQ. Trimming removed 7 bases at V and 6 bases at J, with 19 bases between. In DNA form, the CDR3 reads TGCGCCAGCGCTATAGACAGGCTCGTACCTGAAGCTTTCTTT. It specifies CASAIDRLVPEAFF.

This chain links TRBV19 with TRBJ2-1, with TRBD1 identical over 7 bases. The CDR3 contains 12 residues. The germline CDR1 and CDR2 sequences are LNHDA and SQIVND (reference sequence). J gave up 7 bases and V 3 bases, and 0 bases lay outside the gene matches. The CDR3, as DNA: TGTGCCAGTAGTATGGGACAGAATGAGCAGTTCTTC. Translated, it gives CASSMGQNEQFF.

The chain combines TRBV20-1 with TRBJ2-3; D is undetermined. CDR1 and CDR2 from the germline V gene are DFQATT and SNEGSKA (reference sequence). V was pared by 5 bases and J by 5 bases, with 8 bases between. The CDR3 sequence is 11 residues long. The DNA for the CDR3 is TGCAGTGCTGGGCTTGAAGATACGCAGTATTTT. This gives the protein CSAGLEDTQYF.

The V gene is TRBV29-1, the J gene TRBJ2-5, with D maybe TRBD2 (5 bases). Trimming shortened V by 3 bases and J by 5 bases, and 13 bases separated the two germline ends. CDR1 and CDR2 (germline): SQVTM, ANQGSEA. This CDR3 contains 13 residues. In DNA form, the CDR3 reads TGCAGCGTTGAGGTTACTAGTGGGGAGACCCAGTACTTC. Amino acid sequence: CSVEVTSGETQYF.

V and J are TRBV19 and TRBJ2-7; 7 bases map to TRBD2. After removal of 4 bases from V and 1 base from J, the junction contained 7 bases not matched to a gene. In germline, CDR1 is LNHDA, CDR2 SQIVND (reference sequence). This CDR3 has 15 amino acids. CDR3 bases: TGTGCCAGTAGTAGAGCCGCAGCGGGGTCCTACGAGCAGTACTTC. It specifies CASSRAAAGSYEQYF.

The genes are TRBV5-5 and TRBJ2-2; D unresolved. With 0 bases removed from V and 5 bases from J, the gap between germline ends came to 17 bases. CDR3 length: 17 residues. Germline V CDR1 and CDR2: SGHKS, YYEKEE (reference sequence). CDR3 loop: CASSLDASGVVTGELFF. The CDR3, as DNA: TGTGCCAGCAGCTTGGACGCCTCGGGTGTAGTAACCGGGGAGCTGTTTTTT.

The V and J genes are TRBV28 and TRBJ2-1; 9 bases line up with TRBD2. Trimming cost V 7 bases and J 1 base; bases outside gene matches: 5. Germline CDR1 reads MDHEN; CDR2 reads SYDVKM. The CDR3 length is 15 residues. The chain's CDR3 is CASTPSGRSYNEQFF. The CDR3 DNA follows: TGTGCCAGCACCCCGAGCGGGAGGTCCTACAATGAGCAGTTCTTC.

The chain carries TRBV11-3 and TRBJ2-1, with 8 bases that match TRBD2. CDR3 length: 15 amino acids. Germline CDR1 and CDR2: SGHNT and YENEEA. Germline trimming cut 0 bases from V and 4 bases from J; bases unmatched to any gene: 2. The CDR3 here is CASSLDGRAYNEQFF. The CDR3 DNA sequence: TGTGCCAGCAGCTTAGACGGGAGGGCTTACAATGAGCAGTTCTTC. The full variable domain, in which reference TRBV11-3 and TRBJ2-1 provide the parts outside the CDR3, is EAGVVQSPRYKIIEKKQPVAFWCNPISGHNTLYWYLQNLGQGPELLIRYENEEAVDDSQLPKDRFSAERLKGVDSTLKIQPAELGDSAVYLCASSLDGRAYNEQFFGPGTRLTVL.

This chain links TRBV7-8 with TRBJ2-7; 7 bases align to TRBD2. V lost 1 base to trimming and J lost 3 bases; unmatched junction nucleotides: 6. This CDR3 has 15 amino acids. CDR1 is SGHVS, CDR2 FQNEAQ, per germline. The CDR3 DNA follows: TGTGCCAGCAGCTTAGGGGTTAGCGGGTTCTACGAGCAGTACTTC. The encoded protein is CASSLGVSGFYEQYF.

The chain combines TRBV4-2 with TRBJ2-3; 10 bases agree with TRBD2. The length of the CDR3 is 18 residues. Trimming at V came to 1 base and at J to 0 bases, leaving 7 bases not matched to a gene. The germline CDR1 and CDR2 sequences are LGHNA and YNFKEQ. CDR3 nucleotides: TGTGCCAGCAGCCAAGCGATGGCAGCGGGAGGGAGCACAGATACGCAGTATTTT. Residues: CASSQAMAAGGSTDTQYF.

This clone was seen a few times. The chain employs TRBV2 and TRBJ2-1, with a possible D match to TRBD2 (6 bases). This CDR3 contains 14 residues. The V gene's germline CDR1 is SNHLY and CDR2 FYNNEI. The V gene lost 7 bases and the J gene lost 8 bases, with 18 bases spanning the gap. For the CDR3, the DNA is TGTGCCAGCACCCTGGGCCCAGAGCGGGATGAGCAGTTCTTC. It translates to CASTLGPERDEQFF.

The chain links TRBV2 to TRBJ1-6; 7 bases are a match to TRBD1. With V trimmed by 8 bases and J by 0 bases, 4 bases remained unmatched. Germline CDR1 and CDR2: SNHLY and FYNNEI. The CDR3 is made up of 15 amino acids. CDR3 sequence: CASQTGSSYNSPLHF. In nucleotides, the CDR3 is TGTGCCAGCCAGACAGGGAGCTCCTATAATTCACCCCTCCACTTT.